The 30 T cell receptor beta chains presented below share a single source sample, sequenced in a study of response to subunit inactivated influenza vaccine. TCRdb re-called the RT-PCR reads with MiXCR, one entry per CDR3 protein. The table lists under 750,000 distinct CDR3 sequences, 12% of them singletons. The sequences come from PBMCs from blood, collected on the day of vaccination. The receptors come from a man aged 45-60 years who received an inactivated influenza vaccine.

This rearrangement joins TRBV28 to TRBJ2-1; the match to TRBD2 covers 9 bases. With 6 bases clipped from V and 0 bases from J, the junction kept 9 bases outside the gene matches. CDR3 length: 17 amino acids. Germline values: CDR1 MDHEN, CDR2 SYDVKM. For the CDR3, the DNA is TGTGCCAGCAGCGGACTAGCGTACGGAAGCTCCTACAATGAGCAGTTCTTC. It codes for CASSGLAYGSSYNEQFF.

In its sample, this clonotype was seen many times. The chain employs TRBV4-1 and TRBJ2-2; D gene uncertain. Trimming cost V 0 bases and J 5 bases, with 7 bases left between them. Germline V gene lookup returns CDR1 MGHRA and CDR2 YSYEKL. The CDR3 sequence is 14 residues long. DNA of the CDR3: TGCGCCAGCAGCCAAGAGATAGCTACCGGGGAGCTGTTTTTT. It codes for CASSQEIATGELFF.

This clonotype has more than one count but fewer than ten. The V call is TRBV20-1, the J call TRBJ2-7; TRBD1 aligns across 7 bases. The V segment lost 0 bases and the J segment 2 bases; nucleotides outside the gene matches: 4. Germline V gene lookup returns CDR1 DFQATT and CDR2 SNEGSKA (reference sequence). This CDR3 is built from 14 residues. The CDR3 nucleotides read TGCAGTGCTAGAGATCCCGGGACAGCCTACGAGCAGTACTTC. It yields the protein CSARDPGTAYEQYF.

This clonotype was observed at least ten times. The chain has TRBV29-1 and TRBJ2-3, with D perhaps matching TRBD1 or TRBD2 (5 bases each). V was shortened by 4 bases and J by 6 bases, with 14 bases between the two germline ends. CDR3 length: 13 amino acids. CDR1 and CDR2 from the germline V gene are SQVTM and ANQGSEA. The CDR3: CSVGHSGLDTQYF. CDR3 in DNA: TGCAGCGTTGGTCACTCGGGGCTCGATACGCAGTATTTT.

The chain is built from TRBV12-3 or TRBV12-4 and TRBJ2-2; TRBD2 matches 8 bases. The length of the CDR3 is 16 residues. J gave up 4 bases and V 3 bases, and 7 bases lay outside the gene matches. The CDR3 DNA is TGTGCCAGCAGTTTTGGGGCGGGAGGAGGCACCGGGGAGCTGTTTTTT. As protein: CASSFGAGGGTGELFF.

The chain combines TRBV7-9 with TRBJ2-2; tentatively, D is TRBD1 (6 bases). Germline V lookup: CDR1 SEHNR, CDR2 FQNEAQ (reference sequence). There are 13 residues in the CDR3. Trimming removed 3 bases from V and 8 bases from J, with 10 bases in between. The DNA for the CDR3 is TGTGCCAGCAGCTTCGAACAGGGAGGGGAGCTGTTTTTT. Amino acid sequence: CASSFEQGGELFF.

This clonotype was recorded a few times. The rearrangement links TRBV20-1 to TRBJ2-7; the match to TRBD2 covers 12 bases. CDR1 and CDR2 (germline): DFQATT, SNEGSKA (reference sequence). This CDR3 comprises 14 residues. V gave up 3 bases and J gave up 4 bases; unmatched junction bases: 4. The CDR3 nucleotides read TGCAGTGCTAGGTCCGGGACTAGCGGGTACGAGCAGTACTTC. It translates to CSARSGTSGYEQYF.

This clonotype was observed a few times. The V gene is TRBV10-1, the J gene TRBJ2-5; 12 bases line up with TRBD1. Per germline, CDR1 WNHNN and CDR2 SYGVQD (reference sequence). The CDR3 sequence is 16 residues long. Unmatched junction bases numbered 8, after V lost 4 bases and J lost 5 bases. CDR3 in DNA: TGCGCCAGCAGTGGGGGACAGGGGGCGTCTGCGGAGACCCAGTACTTC. Translation gives CASSGGQGASAETQYF.

This clonotype has only a few counts. The chain joins TRBV29-1 to TRBJ1-1; D gene unclear. With 5 bases removed from V and 3 bases from J, the gap between germline ends came to 16 bases. CDR1 and CDR2 from the germline V gene are SQVTM and ANQGSEA. The length of the CDR3 is 14 residues. The CDR3: CSVSERASHTEAFF. CDR3 coding DNA: TGCAGCGTTAGCGAAAGGGCCAGTCACACTGAAGCTTTCTTT.

This clonotype came up a few times. V gene TRBV6-2 or TRBV6-3 combines with J gene TRBJ1-1; D gene unclear. Germline values: CDR1 MNHEY, CDR2 SVGEGT. The CDR3 runs to 16 residues. CDR3 amino acids: CAGSETPPGLNTEAFF. The CDR3 DNA reads TGTGCTGGCTCGGAGACCCCACCGGGTCTGAACACTGAAGCTTTCTTT.

The chain joins TRBV4-2 to TRBJ2-7, with no clear D. V lost 0 bases to trimming and J lost 1 base, with 13 bases between them. CDR1 and CDR2 (germline): LGHNA, YNFKEQ. CDR3 length: 16 residues. The CDR3 here is CASSQDLGSPSYEQYF. For the CDR3, the DNA is TGTGCCAGCAGCCAAGATTTGGGGTCCCCATCCTACGAGCAGTACTTC.

This clonotype showed up just a few times. The chain has TRBV19 and TRBJ1-1; TRBD1 is a possible D gene (6 bases). Deletions cut 7 bases from V and 11 bases from J, with 14 bases between. In germline, CDR1 is LNHDA, CDR2 SQIVND (reference sequence). CDR3 length: 11 residues. CDR3: CASIGGRDAFF. CDR3 DNA: TGTGCCAGTATTGGGGGCAGGGACGCTTTCTTT.

This clonotype turned up a few times. The chain employs TRBV3-1 and TRBJ2-7; perhaps D is TRBD1 or TRBD2 (5 bases each). CDR3 length: 14 residues. CDR1 is LGHDT and CDR2 is YNNKEL in the germline V gene (reference sequence). Trimming cost V 4 bases and J 5 bases, with 15 bases left between them. The CDR3 bases are TGTGCCAGCAGCCGACGTAGTCAGGGAGACGAGCAGTACTTC. Residues: CASSRRSQGDEQYF.

This clonotype was observed a handful of times. The chain recombines TRBV5-1 with TRBJ2-1, with D hard to call. Germline loops: CDR1 SGHRS, CDR2 YFSETQ. V lost 5 bases to trimming and J lost 6 bases, with 9 bases between them. The CDR3 contains 12 residues. The CDR3 loop reads CASSIEVNEQFF. In nucleotides, the CDR3 is TGCGCCAGCAGTATTGAAGTCAATGAGCAGTTCTTC.

Concerning this clonotype itself: One junction end does not reproduce the germline sequence, and a read error may be involved. The genes are TRBV13 and TRBJ1-1; tentatively, D is TRBD1 (6 bases). The length of the CDR3 is 16 residues. The germline gives CDR1 PRHDT, CDR2 FYEKMQ (reference sequence). The CDR3 nucleotides are TGTGCCAGCAGGTTAGAGGGATCAGGGGTATCGTTTGGAGCTTTCTTT. Its translation is CASRLEGSGVSFGAFF.

This sequence joins TRBV29-1 and TRBJ2-7; D is uncertain. The germline CDR1 and CDR2 sequences are SQVTM and ANQGSEA. Deletions cut 4 bases from V and 3 bases from J, with 13 bases between. This CDR3 has 13 amino acids. CDR3 bases: TGCAGCGTTGCGCCGGGCACAAACTACGAGCAGTACTTC. This codes for CSVAPGTNYEQYF.

The chain has TRBV28 and TRBJ2-3; 7 bases match TRBD1. CDR1 and CDR2 (germline): MDHEN, SYDVKM. Trimming at V came to 5 bases and at J to 0 bases, leaving 8 bases not matched to a gene. The CDR3 has 16 residues. The CDR3 spells CASSAPETGSTDTQYF. DNA for the CDR3: TGTGCCAGCAGTGCCCCCGAGACAGGGAGCACAGATACGCAGTATTTT.

This clonotype has more than one count but fewer than ten. V and J are TRBV6-5 and TRBJ2-2; unclear D gene. CDR1 and CDR2 (germline): MNHEY, SVGAGI. The CDR3 covers 14 residues. V was shortened by 0 bases and J by 6 bases, with 8 bases between the two germline ends. The CDR3 loop reads CASSYSGLSGELFF. CDR3 DNA sequence: TGTGCCAGCAGTTACTCGGGCTTGTCCGGGGAGCTGTTTTTT.

This clonotype was seen ten or more times. The V and J genes are TRBV3-1 and TRBJ1-5, with unresolved D. This CDR3 has 14 amino acids. Trimming left V 3 bases short and J 0 bases short, with 6 bases between. The germline gives CDR1 LGHDT, CDR2 YNNKEL (reference sequence). The CDR3 DNA sequence: TGTGCCAGCAGCCAGTTCTATAGCAATCAGCCCCAGCATTTT. The encoded protein is CASSQFYSNQPQHF.

This clonotype appeared many times. This chain connects TRBV4-3 to TRBJ1-1, with D hard to call. The V gene's germline CDR1 is LGHNA and CDR2 YSLEER. Trimming stripped 0 bases from V and 10 bases from J, with 18 bases between. CDR3 length: 15 amino acids. CDR3 bases: TGCGCCAGCAGCCAAGATGCCGTGACCCTCTCCGGAGCTTTCTTT. Residues: CASSQDAVTLSGAFF.

This clonotype has just a few counts. V gene TRBV7-2 combines with J gene TRBJ2-1; D is possibly TRBD2 (6 bases). Germline CDR1 is SGHTA and CDR2 is FQGNSA. This CDR3 comprises 15 residues. The V gene lost 3 bases and the J gene lost 5 bases, with 14 bases spanning the gap. For the CDR3, the DNA is TGTGCCAGCAGCTTGGGCGGGATCCCTAACAATGAGCAGTTCTTC. This translates into CASSLGGIPNNEQFF.

This chain uses TRBV12-3 or TRBV12-4 with TRBJ2-1; the match to TRBD2 covers 12 bases. CDR3 length: 13 amino acids. With 6 bases clipped from V and 8 bases from J, the junction kept 2 bases outside the gene matches. The CDR3 reads CASRTSGSHEQFF. The DNA of the CDR3 is TGTGCCAGCAGGACTAGCGGGAGTCATGAGCAGTTCTTC.

Only one count was recorded for this clonotype. This chain uses TRBV15 with TRBJ2-5; a possible D gene is TRBD1 (8 bases). Looked up from germline, CDR1 is LNHNV and CDR2 is YYDKDF (reference sequence). V lost 6 bases, J lost 2 bases, and 16 bases lay in between. This CDR3 region has 15 residues. In DNA form, the CDR3 reads TGTGCCACCAGAAGCGGGACAGGTCGACAAGAGACCCAGTACTTC. Translating gives CATRSGTGRQETQYF.

There are a few counts of this clonotype. This sequence joins TRBV7-2 and TRBJ2-7; D not resolved. This CDR3 is built from 14 residues. The germline V gene encodes CDR1 SGHTA and CDR2 FQGNSA. Trimming stripped 0 bases from V and 7 bases from J, with 13 bases between. The CDR3 sequence: CASSLATNSGEQYF. CDR3 sequence (DNA): TGTGCCAGCAGCTTAGCTACCAATTCTGGGGAGCAGTACTTC.

The J gene is TRBJ2-3, the V gene TRBV28; possibly TRBD1 or TRBD2 for D (5 bases each). CDR1 and CDR2 from the germline V gene are MDHEN and SYDVKM. The CDR3 is 13 amino acids. The V gene lost 3 bases and the J gene lost 5 bases, with 9 bases spanning the gap. This CDR3 is CASSFGAGDTQYF. CDR3 sequence (DNA): TGTGCCAGCAGTTTCGGGGCTGGAGATACGCAGTATTTT.

The rearrangement joins TRBV20-1 to TRBJ2-5; D remains ambiguous. This CDR3 has 13 residues. The germline V gene has CDR1 DFQATT and CDR2 SNEGSKA (reference sequence). V was pared by 1 base and J by 2 bases, with 8 bases between. The CDR3 nucleotides are TGCAGTGCTAGAGGTGCCTATCAAGAGACCCAGTACTTC. This gives the protein CSARGAYQETQYF.

This clonotype occurred many times. The chain carries TRBV12-3 or TRBV12-4 and TRBJ2-7; TRBD2 might be the D (6 bases). V was shortened by 3 bases and J by 2 bases, with 14 bases between the two germline ends. CDR3 length: 15 amino acids. The CDR3 is CASSFGSGGPYEQYF. CDR3 coding DNA: TGTGCCAGCAGTTTCGGTAGCGGTGGTCCCTACGAGCAGTACTTC.

This clonotype was recorded at least ten times. The gene calls are TRBV11-3 and TRBJ2-5, with 11 nucleotides matching TRBD1. Germline V gene lookup returns CDR1 SGHNT and CDR2 YENEEA. The CDR3 is made up of 19 amino acids. Trimming at V came to 1 base and at J to 8 bases, leaving 18 bases not matched to a gene. In DNA, the CDR3 is TGTGCCAGCAGCTTAGTAGGGGGTTTTTTGGGACAGGGGGTTGGAACCCAGTACTTC. As protein: CASSLVGGFLGQGVGTQYF.

This clonotype was recorded a few times. The chain has TRBV19 and TRBJ2-2, with unresolved D. The CDR3 has 14 residues. Trimming pared 0 bases from V and 2 bases from J, leaving 4 bases between. Germline CDR1 reads LNHDA; CDR2 reads SQIVND (reference sequence). The CDR3 protein is CASSIDGNTGELFF. The CDR3 region has the DNA TGTGCCAGTAGTATAGATGGAAACACCGGGGAGCTGTTTTTT.

This clonotype was picked up many times. This sequence joins TRBV9 and TRBJ2-1, with 9 bases that match TRBD2. CDR3 size: 15 residues. Germline V gene sequence: CDR1 SGDLS, CDR2 YYNGEE. V lost 2 bases and J lost 0; bases outside the gene matches: 0. The CDR3 reads CASSVSGSSYNEQFF. As DNA, the CDR3 is TGTGCCAGCAGCGTTAGCGGGAGCTCCTACAATGAGCAGTTCTTC.